Following are 31 T cell receptor beta chains from one sample sequenced in a study of regulatory T cells in long-lasting Graves disease. Stated time point: newly diagnosed GD, antithyroid drugs for less than 3 months. Extracted RNA from PBMCs served as the source of the TCR library. Construction of TCR beta libraries relied on iRepertoire HTBI primers and on Arm-PCR targeting CDR3 regions. Each CDR3 protein is one row after TCRdb ran MiXCR on the multiplex PCR reads. Here the sample spans about 500,000 distinct CDR3 sequences, around 12% being singletons. The same data also went into a second study, on T cells in Graves' hyperthyroidism and ophthalmopathy.

The sequenced sample was peripheral blood mononuclear cells (PBMCs), obtained at new diagnosis, from a patient treated with antithyroid drugs. The receptors derive from a woman aged 25-40 years with Graves disease.

This clonotype was seen a handful of times. V is TRBV20-1 and J is TRBJ2-7, with 10 bases fitting TRBD2. The CDR3 has 14 amino acids. Unmatched junction bases numbered 8, after V lost 7 bases and J lost 2 bases. From germline, CDR1 is DFQATT and CDR2 SNEGSKA (reference sequence). The chain's CDR3 is CSVRTSGDTYEQYF. Written as DNA, the CDR3 is TGCAGTGTCAGAACTAGCGGGGACACCTACGAGCAGTACTTC.

This clonotype came up many times. The chain links TRBV28 to TRBJ2-7; a possible D gene is TRBD1 (6 bases). The germline V gene encodes CDR1 MDHEN and CDR2 SYDVKM. V was pared by 4 bases and J by 4 bases, with 14 bases between. The CDR3 consists of 14 residues. CDR3: CASSSPNDRYEQYF. In nucleotides, the CDR3 is TGTGCCAGCAGTTCGCCGAACGACAGGTACGAGCAGTACTTC.

This clonotype was found many times. This sequence joins TRBV7-2 and TRBJ2-7; D may be TRBD1 or TRBD2 (6 bases each). This CDR3 contains 15 residues. V was cut by 2 bases and J by 3 bases, with 14 bases left in between. Germline CDR1 and CDR2: SGHTA and FQGNSA. CDR3 nucleotides: TGTGCCAGCAGCTTATTTTGGGGGGCAGGCTACGAGCAGTACTTC. Protein product: CASSLFWGAGYEQYF.

Worth noting for this clonotype: Compared with germline, one end of the junction differs, possibly owing to a read error. The chain joins TRBV18 to TRBJ2-2; unclear D gene. CDR1 KGHSH and CDR2 LQKENI come from the germline V gene. The CDR3 runs to 13 residues. CDR3 amino acids: CTSSPTSAGELFF. The CDR3 DNA follows: TGTACCAGCTCGCCTACGTCGGCCGGGGAGCTGTTTTTT.

This sequence joins TRBV20-1 and TRBJ2-3; 12 bases map to TRBD2. J gave up 5 bases and V 0 bases, and 6 bases lay outside the gene matches. Germline-derived CDR1 and CDR2 are DFQATT and SNEGSKA (reference sequence). The CDR3 covers 16 residues. This CDR3 reads CSARDYTSGRIDTQYF. CDR3 nucleotides: TGCAGTGCTAGAGATTATACTAGCGGGAGGATAGATACGCAGTATTTT.

This clonotype has at least ten counts. The chain carries TRBV6-2 or TRBV6-3 and TRBJ2-3; D possibly corresponds to TRBD1 (6 bases). The CDR3 contains 17 residues. CDR1 is MNHEY and CDR2 is SVGEGT in the germline V gene. Trimming pared 5 bases from V and 1 base from J, leaving 19 bases between. CDR3 residues: CASSPQGKGFGTDTQYF. The DNA for the CDR3 is TGTGCCAGCAGTCCCCAGGGGAAAGGGTTCGGCACAGATACGCAGTATTTT.

The chain couples TRBV6-1 to TRBJ2-5, with 9 bases aligning to TRBD2. Germline V lookup: CDR1 MNHNS, CDR2 SASEGT. The ends lost 6 bases at V and 5 bases at J; junction bases unmatched: 16. The CDR3 covers 17 residues. CDR3 nucleotides: TGTGCCAGCAGCGTGGGGAATAGCGGGAGAGGTGGGGAGACCCAGTACTTC. The encoded protein is CASSVGNSGRGGETQYF.

This clonotype has ten or more counts. In DNA form, the CDR3 reads TGTGCCAGCAGCTTCACGGGCATTTACGGCGGGAGGTTCCCTGAGCAGTTCTTC. Its protein is CASSFTGIYGGRFPEQFF. The rearrangement joins TRBV11-3 to TRBJ2-1, with 8 bases identical to TRBD2. The CDR3 has 18 amino acids. Per the germline V gene, CDR1 is SGHNT and CDR2 is YENEEA. V lost 3 bases to trimming and J lost 9 bases; unmatched junction nucleotides: 19.

This clonotype was seen ten or more times. This sequence joins TRBV11-2 and TRBJ2-2; TRBD2 agrees at 11 bases. The CDR3 covers 21 residues. V was pared by 5 bases and J by 1 base, with 18 bases of the junction left unmatched. The germline V gene encodes CDR1 SGHAT and CDR2 FQNNGV. The CDR3 spells CASSGRDRVATSGKNTGELFF. The CDR3 bases are TGTGCCAGCAGCGGAAGGGACAGGGTCGCGACTAGCGGGAAGAACACCGGGGAGCTGTTTTTT.

In this sample, this clonotype turned up a few times. The genes are TRBV7-2 and TRBJ2-7; possibly TRBD2 for D (6 bases). The CDR3 is made up of 15 amino acids. Germline CDR1 and CDR2: SGHTA and FQGNSA. V lost 0 bases to trimming and J lost 0 bases, with 9 bases between them. The CDR3 reads CASSLARGLSYEQYF. The CDR3 DNA sequence: TGTGCCAGCAGCTTAGCGCGGGGTCTCTCCTACGAGCAGTACTTC. Supplemented by reference TRBV7-2 and TRBJ2-7, the full variable domain reads GAGVSQSPSNKVTEKGKDVELRCDPISGHTALYWYRQSLGQGLEFLIYFQGNSAPDKSGLPSDRFSAERTGGSVSTLTIQRTQQEDSAVYLCASSLARGLSYEQYFGPGTRLTVT.

The chain couples TRBV27 to TRBJ2-7; 8 bases fit TRBD2. The CDR3 spans 13 residues. In germline, CDR1 is MNHEY, CDR2 SMNVEV (reference sequence). V lost 10 bases to trimming and J lost 4 bases; unmatched junction nucleotides: 9. The CDR3 loop reads CATGAGAKYEQYF. CDR3 DNA: TGTGCCACCGGAGCGGGAGCTAAGTACGAGCAGTACTTC.

The V call is TRBV25-1, the J call TRBJ2-7; D may be TRBD1 or TRBD2 (5 bases each). V was cut by 2 bases and J by 6 bases, with 11 bases left in between. Germline assignment: CDR1 MGHDK and CDR2 SYGVNS. This CDR3 spans 13 amino acids. This CDR3 is CASSETGTREQYF. CDR3 DNA sequence: TGTGCCAGCAGTGAAACCGGGACGCGCGAGCAGTACTTC.

This clonotype appeared many times. The V call is TRBV28, the J call TRBJ2-7; D assignment may be TRBD1 or TRBD2 (5 bases each). The CDR3 extends over 15 amino acids. In germline, CDR1 is MDHEN, CDR2 SYDVKM. Trimming took 5 bases from V and 0 from J, leaving 14 bases between them. The CDR3 region has the DNA TGTGCCAGCAGTGGTCCGGGACCGATCTCCTACGAGCAGTACTTC. Its translation: CASSGPGPISYEQYF. The full variable domain, its missing parts supplied by reference TRBV28 and TRBJ2-7, is DVKVTQSSRYLVKRTGEKVFLECVQDMDHENMFWYRQDPGLGLRLIYFSYDVKMKEKGDIPEGYSVSREKKERFSLILESASTNQTSMYLCASSGPGPISYEQYFGPGTRLTVT.

The count of this clonotype is one. A much larger clone sits a single nucleotide away, making a read error possible. V gene TRBV6-2 or TRBV6-3 combines with J gene TRBJ2-5, with D possibly matching TRBD2 (5 bases). In germline, CDR1 is MNHEY, CDR2 SVGEGT. The CDR3 runs to 15 residues. V lost 7 bases and J lost 3, with 18 bases in between. Here the CDR3 reads CASTPSGWGKETQYF. The CDR3, as DNA: TGTGCCAGCACGCCCAGCGGTTGGGGAAAAGAGACCCAGTACTTC.

This clonotype showed up many times. This chain connects TRBV12-3 or TRBV12-4 to TRBJ2-3; 9 nucleotides align to TRBD1. With 5 bases clipped from V and 1 base from J, the junction kept 16 bases outside the gene matches. The length of the CDR3 is 19 residues. CDR3 DNA: TGTGCCAGCAGTCTCAATTTTTGGGACAGGGAATCGGGCACAGATACGCAGTATTTT. This codes for CASSLNFWDRESGTDTQYF.

Many counts were recorded for this clonotype. The chain carries TRBV2 and TRBJ2-1; D remains unclear. Germline V CDR1 and CDR2: SNHLY, FYNNEI. CDR3 length: 15 residues. With 5 bases removed from V and 8 bases from J, the gap between germline ends came to 19 bases. The CDR3 region has the DNA TGTGCCAGCAGTCGAGAACGATCGTCTCTGGATGAGCAGTTCTTC. It is translated as CASSRERSSLDEQFF. Full variable domain (remainder filled in from reference TRBV2 and TRBJ2-1): EPEVTQTPSHQVTQMGQEVILRCVPISNHLYFYWYRQILGQKVEFLVSFYNNEISEKSEIFDDQFSVERPDGSNFTLKIRSTKLEDSAMYFCASSRERSSLDEQFFGPGTRLTVL.

This clonotype was counted between two and nine times. A junction boundary mismatches the germline segment, possibly from a read error. V and J are TRBV7-2 and TRBJ2-1; 10 bases map to TRBD2. The CDR3 loop spans 17 amino acids. Looked up from germline, CDR1 is SGHTA and CDR2 is FQGNSA. CDR3 residues: CASSPTLLAGVNNERFF. In DNA, the CDR3 is TGTGCCAGCAGCCCAACTCTCCTAGCGGGAGTAAACAATGAGCGGTTCTTC.

This clonotype was seen a handful of times. J is TRBJ2-3 and V is TRBV6-2 or TRBV6-3; a possible D gene is TRBD1 (5 bases). CDR1 and CDR2 (germline): MNHEY, SVGEGT. CDR3 length: 14 residues. Trimming took off 5 bases at V and 5 bases at J, with 14 bases between the two ends. This CDR3 is CASSHRGKKDTQYF. In DNA, the CDR3 is TGTGCCAGCAGTCATAGGGGTAAGAAAGATACGCAGTATTTT.

The V gene is TRBV20-1, the J gene TRBJ1-1, with D hard to call. CDR1 is DFQATT and CDR2 is SNEGSKA in the germline V gene (reference sequence). V was cut by 6 bases and J by 0 bases, with 11 bases left in between. This CDR3 is built from 13 residues. CDR3: CSAGRPMNTEAFF. CDR3 sequence (DNA): TGCAGTGCAGGGAGGCCCATGAACACTGAAGCTTTCTTT.

A word on this clonotype: One end of the junction is discordant with germline, which a read error may explain. The rearrangement uses TRBV7-2 and TRBJ2-2; maybe TRBD1 (5 bases). CDR3 length equals 16 residues. Germline V gene sequence: CDR1 SGHTA, CDR2 FQGNSA. DNA of the CDR3: TGTGCCGGCAGCTTAGGGGTAGGGGTTTATGCCGGGGAGCTGTTTTTT. Its protein is CAGSLGVGVYAGELFF.

This clonotype occurred a few times. The chain is built from TRBV6-2 or TRBV6-3 and TRBJ2-5; TRBD2 agrees at 7 bases. The V and J ends lost 6 bases and 3 bases, in that order; junction bases with no gene match: 10. CDR3 length: 15 residues. Germline loops: CDR1 MNHEY, CDR2 SVGEGT. CDR3 in amino acids: CASRSPSGGKETQYF. The CDR3 DNA is TGTGCCAGCAGGTCCCCTAGCGGAGGTAAAGAGACCCAGTACTTC.

This clonotype was recorded a few times. V is TRBV2 and J is TRBJ2-7; TRBD1 agrees at 7 bases. The CDR3 length is 14 residues. The trim removed 6 bases at V and 6 bases at J, leaving 11 bases unmatched. CDR1 SNHLY and CDR2 FYNNEI come from the germline V gene. CDR3 sequence (DNA): TGTGCCAGCAGATCGCAGACAGGGTCCCCCGAGCAGTACTTC. Amino acid sequence: CASRSQTGSPEQYF.

This clonotype was detected many times. The CDR3 region is CASSAVYEQYF. The CDR3 DNA follows: TGTGCCAGCAGTGCGGTTTACGAGCAGTACTTC. V is TRBV3-1 and J is TRBJ2-7, with no clear D. V lost 6 bases and J lost 4, with 7 bases in between. The germline V gene has CDR1 LGHDT and CDR2 YNNKEL (reference sequence). The CDR3 extends over 11 amino acids.

This clonotype came up many times. The chain links TRBV5-1 to TRBJ2-1, with D hard to call. CDR1 and CDR2 (germline): SGHRS, YFSETQ. This CDR3 has 13 residues. The V end was cut by 0 bases, the J end by 5 bases, with 6 bases between. The CDR3 loop reads CASSLVSHNEQFF. In DNA form, the CDR3 reads TGCGCCAGCAGCTTGGTTAGCCACAATGAGCAGTTCTTC.

This clonotype was detected only a few times. The chain links TRBV2 to TRBJ2-5, with 8 bases aligning to TRBD2. V was pared by 6 bases and J by 4 bases, with 7 bases of the junction left unmatched. CDR1 and CDR2 (germline): SNHLY, FYNNEI. CDR3 size: 14 residues. CDR3 amino acids: CASSSGRGLETQYF. Here the CDR3 DNA reads TGTGCCAGCAGCAGCGGGAGAGGTCTAGAGACCCAGTACTTC.

At least ten counts were recorded for this clonotype. This CDR3 is CASSLPARDSETQYF. As DNA, the CDR3 is TGTGCCAGCAGTCTACCCGCGCGGGACAGTGAGACCCAGTACTTC. The chain carries TRBV28 and TRBJ2-1; D is perhaps TRBD1 (7 bases). The assigned J gene may be wrong: the sequence end matches TRBJ2-5 better. CDR1 is MDHEN and CDR2 is SYDVKM in the germline V gene. The CDR3 loop spans 15 amino acids.

This clonotype was found many times. This sequence joins TRBV6-1 and TRBJ2-7; possibly TRBD1 or TRBD2 for D (5 bases each). The CDR3 is 13 residues long. Germline assignment: CDR1 MNHNS and CDR2 SASEGT. Trimming left V 4 bases short and J 7 bases short, with 14 bases between. CDR3 sequence (DNA): TGTGCCAGCAGTGTCGGGACCGCCTTTGAGCAGTACTTC. It yields the protein CASSVGTAFEQYF.

The chain recombines TRBV19 with TRBJ2-3; TRBD2 matches at 9 bases. Trimming cost V 3 bases and J 5 bases; bases outside gene matches: 12. This CDR3 is 17 amino acids long. Germline values: CDR1 LNHDA, CDR2 SQIVND (reference sequence). CDR3 region: CASSIGTPGLARDTQYF. CDR3 coding DNA: TGTGCCAGTAGTATTGGCACCCCGGGACTAGCCAGAGATACGCAGTATTTT.

This sequence joins TRBV7-8 and TRBJ2-1, with 9 positions matching TRBD1. Per germline, CDR1 SGHVS and CDR2 FQNEAQ. The CDR3 extends over 14 amino acids. Losses at the gene ends were 4 bases for V and 8 bases for J; bases not matched to a gene: 6. The chain's CDR3 is CASSSRTGVDEQFF. CDR3 coding DNA: TGTGCCAGCAGCTCCAGGACAGGGGTCGATGAGCAGTTCTTC.

At least ten counts were recorded for this clonotype. The CDR3 DNA sequence: TGTGCCAGTAACGAGGGAGGGAGCTCCTACAATGAGCAGTTCTTC. Translated, it gives CASNEGGSSYNEQFF. The chain recombines TRBV19 with TRBJ2-1, with 7 bases identical to TRBD2. The CDR3 covers 15 residues. V was pared by 7 bases and J by 0 bases, with 6 bases of the junction left unmatched. Germline V gene lookup returns CDR1 LNHDA and CDR2 SQIVND (reference sequence).

The chain has TRBV30 and TRBJ1-3; maybe TRBD1 (5 bases). This CDR3 comprises 15 residues. From germline, CDR1 is GTSNPN and CDR2 SVGIG (reference sequence). V gave up 1 base and J gave up 0 bases, with 10 bases separating them. CDR3 in DNA: TGTGCCTGGAGTGCCGGGGACGGCTCTGGAAACACCATATATTTT. It specifies CAWSAGDGSGNTIYF.